This T cell receptor (beta chain) was obtained from a study of control samples from healthy donors and cancer patients. Germline CDR1 is SEHNR and CDR2 is FQNEAQ (reference sequence). The CDR3 loop spans 15 amino acids. The V segment lost 5 bases and the J segment 0 bases; nucleotides outside the gene matches: 4. The table came from immunoSEQ multiplex PCR; TCRdb's copy has only in-frame clones and leaves some out. This sample has some 130,000 clones; around 90% occur once, and the top ten carry 2% to 3%. Sequences were obtained from blood. The source is a man in his forties in good health. This chain links TRBV7-9 with TRBJ2-5; 9 bases are shared with TRBD2. The CDR3 coding sequence is TGTGCCAGCAGCCGAAGCGGGGGGAACCAAGAGACCCAGTACTTC. Amino acid sequence: CASSRSGGNQETQYF.